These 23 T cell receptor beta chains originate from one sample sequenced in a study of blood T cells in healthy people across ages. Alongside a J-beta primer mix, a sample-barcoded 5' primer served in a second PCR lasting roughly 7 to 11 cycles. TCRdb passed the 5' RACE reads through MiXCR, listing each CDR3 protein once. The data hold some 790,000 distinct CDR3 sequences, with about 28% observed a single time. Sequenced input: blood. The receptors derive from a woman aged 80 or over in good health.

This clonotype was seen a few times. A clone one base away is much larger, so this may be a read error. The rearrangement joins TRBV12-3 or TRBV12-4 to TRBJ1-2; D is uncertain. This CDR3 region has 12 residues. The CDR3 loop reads CAGSRGIGGYTF. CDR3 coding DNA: TGTGCCGGCAGTCGGGGTATCGGTGGCTACACCTTC.

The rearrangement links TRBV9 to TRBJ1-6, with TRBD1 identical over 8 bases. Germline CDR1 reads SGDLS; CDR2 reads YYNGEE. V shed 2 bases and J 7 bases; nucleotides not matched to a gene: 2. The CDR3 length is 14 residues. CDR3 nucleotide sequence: TGTGCCAGCAGCGTCCACAGGGGGAATTCACCCCTCCACTTT. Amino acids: CASSVHRGNSPLHF.

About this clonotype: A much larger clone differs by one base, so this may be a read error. The CDR3 DNA is TGTGCCAGCAGTTTAGATCAGCGGGGGGGCCCACAGTACTTC. Translating it yields CASSLDQRGGPQYF. The chain couples TRBV12-3 or TRBV12-4 to TRBJ2-5, with 10 bases that match TRBD2. The CDR3 totals 14 residues. The trim removed 1 base at V and 11 bases at J, leaving 7 bases unmatched.

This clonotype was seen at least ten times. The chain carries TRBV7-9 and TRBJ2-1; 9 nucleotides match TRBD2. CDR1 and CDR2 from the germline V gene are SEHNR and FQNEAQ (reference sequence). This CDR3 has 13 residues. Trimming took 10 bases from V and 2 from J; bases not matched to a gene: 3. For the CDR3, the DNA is TGTGCCAAGGCGGGGGGGCCCTACAATGAGCAGTTCTTC. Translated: CAKAGGPYNEQFF.

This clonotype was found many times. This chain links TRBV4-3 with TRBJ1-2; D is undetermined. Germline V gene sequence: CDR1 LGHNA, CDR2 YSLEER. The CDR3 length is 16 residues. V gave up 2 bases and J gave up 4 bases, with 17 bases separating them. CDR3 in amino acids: CASSQYFSLGPYGYTF. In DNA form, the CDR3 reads TGCGCCAGCAGCCAATACTTCAGTCTGGGCCCCTATGGCTACACCTTC.

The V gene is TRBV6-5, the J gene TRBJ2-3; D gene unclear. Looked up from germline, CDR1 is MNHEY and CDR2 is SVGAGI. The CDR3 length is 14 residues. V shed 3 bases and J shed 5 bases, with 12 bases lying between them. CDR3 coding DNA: TGTGCCAGCAGTTATCGGTCAGCAGGAGATACGCAGTATTTT. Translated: CASSYRSAGDTQYF.

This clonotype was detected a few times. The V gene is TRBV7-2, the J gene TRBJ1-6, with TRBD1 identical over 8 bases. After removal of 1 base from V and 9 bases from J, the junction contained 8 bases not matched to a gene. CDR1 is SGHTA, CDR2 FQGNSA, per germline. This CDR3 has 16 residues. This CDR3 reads CASSLDQQGGVSPLHF. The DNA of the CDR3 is TGTGCCAGCAGCTTAGATCAACAGGGGGGGGTTTCACCCCTCCACTTT. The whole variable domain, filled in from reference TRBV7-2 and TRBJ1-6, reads GAGVSQSPSNKVTEKGKDVELRCDPISGHTALYWYRQSLGQGLEFLIYFQGNSAPDKSGLPSDRFSAERTGGSVSTLTIQRTQQEDSAVYLCASSLDQQGGVSPLHFGNGTRLTVT.

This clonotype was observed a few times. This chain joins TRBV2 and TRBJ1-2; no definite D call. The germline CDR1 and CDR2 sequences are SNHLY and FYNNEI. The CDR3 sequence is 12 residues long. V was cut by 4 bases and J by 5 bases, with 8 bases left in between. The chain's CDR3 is CASSGQEYGYTF. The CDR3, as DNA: TGTGCCAGCAGTGGACAAGAATATGGCTACACCTTC. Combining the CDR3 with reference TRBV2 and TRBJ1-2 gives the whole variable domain EPEVTQTPSHQVTQMGQEVILRCVPISNHLYFYWYRQILGQKVEFLVSFYNNEISEKSEIFDDQFSVERPDGSNFTLKIRSTKLEDSAMYFCASSGQEYGYTFGSGTRLTVV.

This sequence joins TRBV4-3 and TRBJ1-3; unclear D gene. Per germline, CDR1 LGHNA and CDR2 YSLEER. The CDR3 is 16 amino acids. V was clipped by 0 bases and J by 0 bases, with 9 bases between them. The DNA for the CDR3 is TGCGCCAGCAGCCAAGACAGGACCAACTCTGGAAACACCATATATTTT. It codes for CASSQDRTNSGNTIYF.

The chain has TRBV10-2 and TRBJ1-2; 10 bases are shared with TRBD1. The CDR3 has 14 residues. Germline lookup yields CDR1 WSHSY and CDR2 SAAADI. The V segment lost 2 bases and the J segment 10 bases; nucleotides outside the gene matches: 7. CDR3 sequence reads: CASSETPGQGTYTF. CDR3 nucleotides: TGCGCCAGCAGTGAGACCCCGGGACAGGGGACCTACACCTTC.

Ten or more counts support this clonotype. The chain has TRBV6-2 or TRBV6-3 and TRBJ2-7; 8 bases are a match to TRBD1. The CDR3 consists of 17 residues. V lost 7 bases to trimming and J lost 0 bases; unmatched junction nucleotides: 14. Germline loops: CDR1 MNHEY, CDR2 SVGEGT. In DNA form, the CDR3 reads TGTGCCAGCACTCCCGGACAGGGCGCGCTTAGCTCCTACGAGCAGTACTTC. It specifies CASTPGQGALSSYEQYF.

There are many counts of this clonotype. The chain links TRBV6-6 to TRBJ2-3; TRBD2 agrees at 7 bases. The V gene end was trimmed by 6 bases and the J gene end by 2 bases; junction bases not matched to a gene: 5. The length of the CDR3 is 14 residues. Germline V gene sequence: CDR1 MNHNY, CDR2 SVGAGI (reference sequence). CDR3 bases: TGTGCCAGCAGAAAGCGGGGTTCCACAGATACGCAGTATTTT. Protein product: CASRKRGSTDTQYF.

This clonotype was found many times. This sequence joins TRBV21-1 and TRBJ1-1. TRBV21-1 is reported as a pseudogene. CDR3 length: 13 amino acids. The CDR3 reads CASRKTENTEAFF. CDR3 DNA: TGTGCCAGCAGAAAGACAGAGAACACTGAAGCTTTCTTT.

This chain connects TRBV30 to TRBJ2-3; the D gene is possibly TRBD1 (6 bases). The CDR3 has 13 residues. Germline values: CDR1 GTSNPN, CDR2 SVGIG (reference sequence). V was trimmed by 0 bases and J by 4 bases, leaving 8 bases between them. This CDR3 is CAWSVQGPDTQYF. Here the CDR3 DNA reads TGTGCCTGGAGTGTACAGGGCCCAGATACGCAGTATTTT. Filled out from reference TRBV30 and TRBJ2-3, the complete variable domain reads SQTIHQWPATLVQPVGSPLSLECTVEGTSNPNLYWYRQAAGRGLQLLFYSVGIGQISSEVPQNLSASRPQDRQFILSSKKLLLSDSGFYLCAWSVQGPDTQYFGPGTRLTVL.

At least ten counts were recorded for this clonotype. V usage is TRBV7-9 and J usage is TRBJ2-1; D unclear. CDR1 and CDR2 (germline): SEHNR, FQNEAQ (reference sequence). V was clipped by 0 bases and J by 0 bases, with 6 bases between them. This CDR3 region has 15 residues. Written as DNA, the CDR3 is TGTGCCAGCAGCTTAGCACCAATCTCCTACAATGAGCAGTTCTTC. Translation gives CASSLAPISYNEQFF.

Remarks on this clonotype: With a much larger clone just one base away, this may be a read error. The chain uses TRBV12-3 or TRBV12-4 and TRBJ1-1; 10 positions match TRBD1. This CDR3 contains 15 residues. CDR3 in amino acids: CANSPKTGGRTEAFF. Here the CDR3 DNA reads TGTGCCAACAGTCCAAAGACAGGGGGCCGAACTGAAGCTTTCTTT.

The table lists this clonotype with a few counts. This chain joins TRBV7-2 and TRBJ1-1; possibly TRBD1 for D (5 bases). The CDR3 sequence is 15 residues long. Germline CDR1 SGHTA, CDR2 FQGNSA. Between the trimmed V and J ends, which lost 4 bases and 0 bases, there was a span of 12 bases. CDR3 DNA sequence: TGTGCCAGCAGCTCCCCGCAGGGCATGAACACTGAAGCTTTCTTT. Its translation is CASSSPQGMNTEAFF.

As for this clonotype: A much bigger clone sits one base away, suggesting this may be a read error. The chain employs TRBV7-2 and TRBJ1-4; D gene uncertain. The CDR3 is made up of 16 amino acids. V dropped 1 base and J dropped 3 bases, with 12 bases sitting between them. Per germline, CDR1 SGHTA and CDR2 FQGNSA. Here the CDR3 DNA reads TGTGCCAGCAGCTTAGGTGTTGGGATACCTAATGAAAAACTGTTTTTT. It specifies CASSLGVGIPNEKLFF.

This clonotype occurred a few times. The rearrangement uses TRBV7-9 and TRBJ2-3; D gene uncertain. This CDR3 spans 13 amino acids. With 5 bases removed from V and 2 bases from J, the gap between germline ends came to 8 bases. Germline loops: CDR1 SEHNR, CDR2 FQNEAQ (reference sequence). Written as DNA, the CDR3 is TGTGCCAGCAGCCCCTTTAACACAGATACGCAGTATTTT. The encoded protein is CASSPFNTDTQYF.

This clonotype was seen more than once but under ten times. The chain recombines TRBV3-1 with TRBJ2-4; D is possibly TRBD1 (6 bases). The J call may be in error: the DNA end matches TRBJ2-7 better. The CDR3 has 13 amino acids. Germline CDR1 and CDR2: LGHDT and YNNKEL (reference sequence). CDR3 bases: TGTGCCAGCAGCCAATTTCCAGGGGACGAGCAGTACTTC. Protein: CASSQFPGDEQYF.

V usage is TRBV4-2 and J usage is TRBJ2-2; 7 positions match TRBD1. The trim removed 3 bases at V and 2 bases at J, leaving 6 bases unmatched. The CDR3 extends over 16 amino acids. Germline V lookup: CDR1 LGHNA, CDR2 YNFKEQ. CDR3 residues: CASSHGTAINTGELFF. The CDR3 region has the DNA TGTGCCAGCAGCCACGGGACAGCCATTAACACCGGGGAGCTGTTTTTT.

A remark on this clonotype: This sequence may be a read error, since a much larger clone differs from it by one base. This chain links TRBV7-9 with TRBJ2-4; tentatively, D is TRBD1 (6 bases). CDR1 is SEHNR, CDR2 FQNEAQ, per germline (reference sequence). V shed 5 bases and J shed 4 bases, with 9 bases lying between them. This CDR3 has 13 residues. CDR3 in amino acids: CASSRTGKNIQYF. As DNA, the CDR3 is TGTGCCAGCAGCCGAACAGGGAAAAACATTCAGTACTTC.

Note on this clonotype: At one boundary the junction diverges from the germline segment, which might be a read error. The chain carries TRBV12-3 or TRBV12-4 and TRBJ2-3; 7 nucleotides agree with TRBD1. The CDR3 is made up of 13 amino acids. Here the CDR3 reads CASGTVITDTQYF. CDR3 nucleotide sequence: TGTGCCAGCGGGACAGTGATCACAGATACGCAGTATTTC.